This T cell receptor beta chain was profiled in a study of shared clonotypes between healthy human individuals. Germline CDR1 MNHEY, CDR2 SVGAGI. V was clipped by 6 bases and J by 4 bases; unmatched bases: 8. This CDR3 spans 15 amino acids. Method: immunoSEQ multiplex PCR; TCRdb's copy keeps in-frame clones and lacks some. Of roughly 510,000 clones in the sample, 75% to 80% were seen once. The sample consisted of PBMCs. The receptor comes from a woman aged 40 to 50 in good health. Some clones in this sample may be carry-over from other donors' samples. The J gene is TRBJ2-7, the V gene TRBV6-5; TRBD2 matches at 11 bases. The CDR3 loop is CASRPSSGRWYEQYF. The DNA for the CDR3 is TGTGCCAGCAGACCCTCTAGCGGGAGGTGGTACGAGCAGTACTTC.